The 15 T cell receptor beta chains in this list originate from one sample, sequenced in a study of T cell changes during pregnancy in multiple sclerosis (dated by TCRdb to the late 2010s). The protocol used for the library was the immunoSEQ multiplex PCR assay. Not all clones reach the TCRdb copy of this immuneACCESS table, which keeps in-frame sequences only. Checked studies attribute under half of the gap to unresolved V genes and leave the rest unexplained. The sample table holds about 39,000 clones, of which more than 90% were seen once. The top ten clonotypes cover approximately 2% of the sample. The specimen comprised CD4+ T cells from peripheral blood mononuclear cells, sampled after pregnancy. These receptors were obtained from a female donor in good health, enrolled as a control in a pregnancy study.

The chain combines TRBV10-2 with TRBJ2-5; D is possibly TRBD2 (6 bases). This CDR3 comprises 16 residues. The germline CDR1 and CDR2 sequences are WSHSY and SAAADI. V was trimmed by 0 bases and J by 4 bases, leaving 15 bases between them. CDR3 sequence (DNA): TGCGCCAGCAGTGAGTCAGAAAGGTGGGGGGTAGAGACCCAGTACTTC. It encodes CASSESERWGVETQYF.

This chain uses TRBV18 with TRBJ2-1, with a tentative D call TRBD1 (6 bases). The CDR3 runs to 15 residues. The V gene's germline CDR1 is KGHSH and CDR2 LQKENI. Trimming took 0 bases from V and 4 from J, leaving 10 bases between them. The CDR3 DNA reads TGTGCCAGCTCACCACCGATGACAGGTTACAATGAGCAGTTCTTC. Translated, it gives CASSPPMTGYNEQFF.

The CDR3 region is CASRLSGLEGIENIQYF. The CDR3 nucleotides are TGTGCCAGCAGACTAAGCGGGCTGGAAGGGATCGAAAACATTCAGTACTTC. The chain recombines TRBV7-2 with TRBJ2-4; tentative D call: TRBD2 (6 bases). In germline, CDR1 is SGHTA, CDR2 FQGNSA. This CDR3 is 17 amino acids long. With 6 bases removed from V and 5 bases from J, the gap between germline ends came to 23 bases.

V and J are TRBV4-2 and TRBJ1-1; D is perhaps TRBD1 (5 bases). The ends were cut back, 0 bases at V and 4 bases at J, with 12 bases in the middle. In germline, CDR1 is LGHNA, CDR2 YNFKEQ. The CDR3 contains 15 residues. DNA for the CDR3: TGTGCCAGCAGCCAAGATTCGGGGGGTGGCACTGAAGCTTTCTTT. This codes for CASSQDSGGGTEAFF.

This chain joins TRBV30 and TRBJ2-1; D is perhaps TRBD1 (5 bases). The V end was cut by 4 bases, the J end by 2 bases, with 12 bases between. This CDR3 has 14 amino acids. Germline V gene sequence: CDR1 GTSNPN, CDR2 SVGIG (reference sequence). The DNA for the CDR3 is TGTGCCTGGACGCCCATGGACACCTACAATGAGCAGTTCTTC. Protein sequence: CAWTPMDTYNEQFF.

This clone was counted once. The chain joins TRBV5-4 to TRBJ2-7, with D possibly matching TRBD1 (6 bases). The germline V and J ends were trimmed by 3 bases and 1 base, with 14 bases remaining between them. The CDR3 runs 15 residues. Germline V CDR1 and CDR2: SGHNT, YYREEE (reference sequence). CDR3 sequence reads: CASSSQGIGSYEQYF. Here the CDR3 DNA reads TGTGCCAGCAGCTCACAGGGAATCGGGTCCTACGAGCAGTACTTC.

The rearrangement joins TRBV7-9 to TRBJ2-4; 7 bases map to TRBD1. The CDR3 contains 16 residues. V gave up 1 base and J gave up 1 base; unmatched junction bases: 4. Germline-derived CDR1 and CDR2 are SEHNR and FQNEAQ (reference sequence). In nucleotides, the CDR3 is TGTGCCAGCAGCTTAGTACAGGGGATGGCCAAAAACATTCAGTACTTC. It is translated as CASSLVQGMAKNIQYF.

The V call is TRBV10-3, the J call TRBJ2-3; TRBD1 might be the D (6 bases). Germline CDR1 and CDR2: ENHRY and SYGVKD. CDR3 length equals 14 residues. V was clipped by 6 bases and J by 5 bases, with 15 bases between them. The CDR3: CAISPRQEGDTQYF. The CDR3 DNA follows: TGTGCCATCAGCCCCCGACAGGAAGGAGATACGCAGTATTTT.

This sequence joins TRBV7-9 and TRBJ2-1, with D possibly being TRBD1 (6 bases). Trimming took off 5 bases at V and 9 bases at J, with 20 bases between the two ends. This CDR3 region has 15 residues. Germline V gives CDR1 SEHNR, CDR2 FQNEAQ (reference sequence). CDR3: CASSETGYRIGEQFF. The CDR3 nucleotides are TGTGCCAGCAGCGAAACAGGGTATAGGATCGGTGAGCAGTTCTTC.

CDR3 region: CASSATGALTEAFF. CDR3 nucleotide sequence: TGTGCCAGCAGCGCAACAGGGGCTCTGACTGAAGCTTTCTTT. The genes are TRBV7-7 and TRBJ1-1; 7 nucleotides align to TRBD1. The CDR3 consists of 14 residues. Germline values: CDR1 SSHAT, CDR2 FNYEAQ (reference sequence). The V segment lost 5 bases and the J segment 5 bases; nucleotides outside the gene matches: 8.

The chain combines TRBV5-1 with TRBJ2-7, with 8 bases fitting TRBD1. Germline V gene sequence: CDR1 SGHRS, CDR2 YFSETQ. The CDR3 length is 14 residues. The V and J ends lost 0 bases and 6 bases, in that order; junction bases with no gene match: 5. CDR3 nucleotide sequence: TGCGCCAGCAGCTTGGTGTCAGGGGGCCTCGAGCAGTACTTC. It specifies CASSLVSGGLEQYF.

This clone was counted a single time. The DNA for the CDR3 is TGTGCCAGCAGTGAATTACTCTATGGCTACACCTTC. It codes for CASSELLYGYTF. The chain is built from TRBV6-1 and TRBJ1-2; D is undetermined. Germline CDR1 MNHNS, CDR2 SASEGT. The CDR3 extends over 12 amino acids. Trimming took off 2 bases at V and 4 bases at J, with 5 bases between the two ends.

The chain links TRBV25-1 to TRBJ1-3; 8 positions agree with TRBD1. The CDR3 has 14 amino acids. V trimming: 6 bases; J trimming: 2 bases; junction bases outside the gene matches: 3. CDR1 is MGHDK, CDR2 SYGVNS, per germline. Here the CDR3 DNA reads TGTGCCAGCAGCAGGACAGGGCCTGGAAACACCATATATTTT. Protein product: CASSRTGPGNTIYF.

The chain has TRBV4-2 and TRBJ2-7, with 9 positions matching TRBD1. Germline V gives CDR1 LGHNA, CDR2 YNFKEQ. V gave up 2 bases and J gave up 3 bases; unmatched junction bases: 5. The CDR3 sequence is 15 residues long. CDR3 amino acids: CASSQTGTGFYEQYF. The CDR3 DNA reads as TGTGCCAGCAGCCAAACCGGGACAGGGTTCTACGAGCAGTACTTC.

The V gene is TRBV5-1, the J gene TRBJ1-4; 7 bases are a match to TRBD1. CDR1 and CDR2 (germline): SGHRS, YFSETQ. J was trimmed by 8 bases and V by 0 bases; bases with no gene match: 7. The CDR3 length is 15 residues. DNA of the CDR3: TGCGCCAGCAGCTTGGCCAATCAGGGGGGAGAAAAACTGTTTTTT. Its translation: CASSLANQGGEKLFF.